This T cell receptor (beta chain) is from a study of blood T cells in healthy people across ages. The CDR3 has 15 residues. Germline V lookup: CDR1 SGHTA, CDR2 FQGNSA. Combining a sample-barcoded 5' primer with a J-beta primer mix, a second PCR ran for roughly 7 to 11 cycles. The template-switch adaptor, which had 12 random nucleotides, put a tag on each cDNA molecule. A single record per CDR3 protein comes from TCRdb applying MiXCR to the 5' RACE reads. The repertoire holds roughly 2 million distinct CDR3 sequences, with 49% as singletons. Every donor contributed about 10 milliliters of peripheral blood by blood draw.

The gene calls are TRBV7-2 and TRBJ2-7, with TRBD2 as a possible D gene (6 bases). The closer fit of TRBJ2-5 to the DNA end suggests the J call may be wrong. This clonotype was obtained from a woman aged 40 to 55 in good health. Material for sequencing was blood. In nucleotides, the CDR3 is TGTGCCAGCAGCCCTGTCTGGCGGGGAGGAGAGACCCAGTACTTC. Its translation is CASSPVWRGGETQYF.